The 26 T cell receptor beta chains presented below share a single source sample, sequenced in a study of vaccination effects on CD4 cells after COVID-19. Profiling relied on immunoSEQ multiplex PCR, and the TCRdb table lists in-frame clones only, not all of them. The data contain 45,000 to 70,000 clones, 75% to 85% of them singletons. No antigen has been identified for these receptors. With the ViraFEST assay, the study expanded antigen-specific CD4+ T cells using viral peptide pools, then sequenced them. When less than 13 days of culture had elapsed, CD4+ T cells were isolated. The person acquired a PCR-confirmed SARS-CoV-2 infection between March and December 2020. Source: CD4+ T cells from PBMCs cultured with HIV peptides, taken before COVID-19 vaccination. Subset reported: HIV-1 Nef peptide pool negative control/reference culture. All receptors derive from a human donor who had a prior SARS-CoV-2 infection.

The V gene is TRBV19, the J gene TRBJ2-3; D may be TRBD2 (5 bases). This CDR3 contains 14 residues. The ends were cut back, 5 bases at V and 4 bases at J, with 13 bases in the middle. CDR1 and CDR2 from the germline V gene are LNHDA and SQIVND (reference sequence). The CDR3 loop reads CASSFSIGADTQYF. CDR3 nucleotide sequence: TGTGCCAGTAGTTTCTCTATCGGGGCAGATACGCAGTATTTT.

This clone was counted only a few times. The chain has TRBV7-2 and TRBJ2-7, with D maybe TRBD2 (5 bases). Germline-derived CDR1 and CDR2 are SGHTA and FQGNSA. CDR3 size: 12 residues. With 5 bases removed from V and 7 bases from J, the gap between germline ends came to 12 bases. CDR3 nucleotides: TGTGCCAGCAGCCCCGGATGGACTGAGCAGTACTTC. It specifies CASSPGWTEQYF.

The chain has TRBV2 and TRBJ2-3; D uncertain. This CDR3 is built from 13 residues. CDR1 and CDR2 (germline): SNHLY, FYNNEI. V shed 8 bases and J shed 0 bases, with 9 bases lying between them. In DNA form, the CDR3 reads TGTGCCAGCCTAGGTAGTAGCACAGATACGCAGTATTTT. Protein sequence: CASLGSSTDTQYF. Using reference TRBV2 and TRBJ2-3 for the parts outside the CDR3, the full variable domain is EPEVTQTPSHQVTQMGQEVILRCVPISNHLYFYWYRQILGQKVEFLVSFYNNEISEKSEIFDDQFSVERPDGSNFTLKIRSTKLEDSAMYFCASLGSSTDTQYFGPGTRLTVL.

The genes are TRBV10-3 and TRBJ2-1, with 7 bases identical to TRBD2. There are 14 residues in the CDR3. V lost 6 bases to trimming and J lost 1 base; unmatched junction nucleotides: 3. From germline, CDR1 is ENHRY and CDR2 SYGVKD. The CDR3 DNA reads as TGTGCCATCAGGAGCGGGGCATCCTACAATGAGCAGTTCTTC. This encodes CAIRSGASYNEQFF.

The CDR3 protein is CATSVRREDPEQYF. For the CDR3, the DNA is TGTGCCACCAGCGTGAGGCGGGAGGACCCCGAGCAGTACTTC. This sequence joins TRBV15 and TRBJ2-7; TRBD2 matches 8 bases. Germline V lookup: CDR1 LNHNV, CDR2 YYDKDF (reference sequence). J was trimmed by 6 bases and V by 5 bases; bases with no gene match: 9. The CDR3 contains 14 residues.

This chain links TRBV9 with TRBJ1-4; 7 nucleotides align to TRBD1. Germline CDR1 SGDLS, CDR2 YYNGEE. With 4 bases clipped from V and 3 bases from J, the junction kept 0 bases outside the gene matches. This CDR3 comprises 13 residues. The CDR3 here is CASSQGANEKLFF. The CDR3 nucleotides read TGTGCCAGCAGCCAGGGGGCTAATGAAAAACTGTTTTTT. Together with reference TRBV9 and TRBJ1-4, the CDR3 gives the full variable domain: DSGVTQTPKHLITATGQRVTLRCSPRSGDLSVYWYQQSLDQGLQFLIQYYNGEERAKGNILERFSAQQFPDLHSELNLSSLELGDSALYFCASSQGANEKLFFGSGTQLSVL.

Written as DNA, the CDR3 is TGCGCCAGCAGCCGGGACGGAGGGGTGGCAGATACGCAGTATTTT. Translation: CASSRDGGVADTQYF. The chain uses TRBV4-3 and TRBJ2-3; TRBD2 is a possible D gene (6 bases). CDR1 LGHNA and CDR2 YSLEER come from the germline V gene. Between the trimmed V and J ends, which lost 4 bases and 4 bases, there was a span of 15 bases. The CDR3 spans 15 residues.

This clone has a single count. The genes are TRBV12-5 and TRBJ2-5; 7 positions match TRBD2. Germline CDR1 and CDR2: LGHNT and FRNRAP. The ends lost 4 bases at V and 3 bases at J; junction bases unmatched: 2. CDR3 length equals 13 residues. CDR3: CASGSSGEETQYF. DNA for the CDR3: TGTGCTAGTGGTTCCAGCGGGGAAGAGACCCAGTACTTC.

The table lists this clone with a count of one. Here the CDR3 reads CASSMRLARTDTQYF. DNA for the CDR3: TGCGCCAGCAGCATGAGACTAGCGCGCACAGATACGCAGTATTTT. The V gene is TRBV5-1, the J gene TRBJ2-3; TRBD2 aligns across 8 bases. The CDR3 is 15 residues long. The germline gives CDR1 SGHRS, CDR2 YFSETQ. V lost 4 bases and J lost 1; bases outside the gene matches: 5.

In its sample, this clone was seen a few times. DNA of the CDR3: TGTGCCAGCAACCGGGACACCTACAATGAGCAGTTCTTC. Translation gives CASNRDTYNEQFF. V is TRBV9 and J is TRBJ2-1, with D tentatively TRBD1 (6 bases). Germline V gene sequence: CDR1 SGDLS, CDR2 YYNGEE. V was pared by 6 bases and J by 2 bases, with 9 bases between. The CDR3 is 13 amino acids.

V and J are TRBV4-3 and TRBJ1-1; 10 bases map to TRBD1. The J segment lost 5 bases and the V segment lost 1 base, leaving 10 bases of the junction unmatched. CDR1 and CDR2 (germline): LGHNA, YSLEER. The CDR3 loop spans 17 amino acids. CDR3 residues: CASSQATTGGGGTEAFF. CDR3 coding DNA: TGCGCCAGCAGCCAAGCCACGACAGGGGGCGGGGGAACTGAAGCTTTCTTT.

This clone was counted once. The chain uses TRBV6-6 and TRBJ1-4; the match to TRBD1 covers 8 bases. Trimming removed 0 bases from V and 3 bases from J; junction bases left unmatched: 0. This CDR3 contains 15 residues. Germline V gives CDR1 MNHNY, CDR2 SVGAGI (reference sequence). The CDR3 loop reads CASSYSTGANEKLFF. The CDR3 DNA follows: TGTGCCAGCAGTTACTCGACAGGGGCTAATGAAAAACTGTTTTTT.

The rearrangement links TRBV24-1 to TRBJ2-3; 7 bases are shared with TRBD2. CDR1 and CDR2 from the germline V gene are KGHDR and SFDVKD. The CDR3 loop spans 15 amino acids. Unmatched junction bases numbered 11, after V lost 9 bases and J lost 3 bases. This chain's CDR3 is CATSPPSGATDTQYF. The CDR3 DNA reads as TGTGCCACCTCCCCCCCCAGCGGGGCAACAGATACGCAGTATTTT.

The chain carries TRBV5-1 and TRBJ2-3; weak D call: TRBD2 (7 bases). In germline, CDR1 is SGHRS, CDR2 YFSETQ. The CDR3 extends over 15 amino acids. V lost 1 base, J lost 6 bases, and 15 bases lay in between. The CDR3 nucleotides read TGCGCCAGCAGCTTGCCGGGGGGCAGAGGTGATACGCAGTATTTT. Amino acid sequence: CASSLPGGRGDTQYF.

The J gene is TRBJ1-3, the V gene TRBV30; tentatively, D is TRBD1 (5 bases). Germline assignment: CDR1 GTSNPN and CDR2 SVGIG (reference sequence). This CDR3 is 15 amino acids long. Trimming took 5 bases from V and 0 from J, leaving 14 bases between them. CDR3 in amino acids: CAWAPGLSSGNTIYF. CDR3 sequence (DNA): TGTGCCTGGGCTCCGGGACTCTCCTCTGGAAACACCATATATTTT.

The CDR3, as DNA: TGCGCCAGTTCTCCCTTCGGACAGAGCTCCTACGAGCAGTACTTC. This encodes CASSPFGQSSYEQYF. This chain uses TRBV5-1 with TRBJ2-7, with D maybe TRBD1 (6 bases). The CDR3 has 15 residues. Looked up from germline, CDR1 is SGHRS and CDR2 is YFSETQ. Deletions cut 8 bases from V and 0 bases from J, with 18 bases between.

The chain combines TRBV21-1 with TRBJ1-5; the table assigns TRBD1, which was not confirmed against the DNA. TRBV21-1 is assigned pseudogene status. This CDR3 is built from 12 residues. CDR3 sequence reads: CARQGDNQPQHF. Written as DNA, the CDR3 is TGTGCCAGACAGGGGGACAATCAGCCCCAGCATTTT.

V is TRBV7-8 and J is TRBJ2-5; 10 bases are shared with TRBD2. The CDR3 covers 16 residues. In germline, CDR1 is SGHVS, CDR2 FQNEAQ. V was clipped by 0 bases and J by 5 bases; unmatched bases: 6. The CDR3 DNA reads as TGTGCCAGCAGCTTAGCAAGCGGGGGGGGCATGGAGACCCAGTACTTC. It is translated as CASSLASGGGMETQYF.

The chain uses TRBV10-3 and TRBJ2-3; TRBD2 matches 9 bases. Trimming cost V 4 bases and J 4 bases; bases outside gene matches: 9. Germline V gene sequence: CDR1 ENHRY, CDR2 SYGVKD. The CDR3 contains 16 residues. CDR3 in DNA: TGTGCCATCAGTGCCTCACCGGGACTAGCTTCAGATACGCAGTATTTT. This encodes CAISASPGLASDTQYF.

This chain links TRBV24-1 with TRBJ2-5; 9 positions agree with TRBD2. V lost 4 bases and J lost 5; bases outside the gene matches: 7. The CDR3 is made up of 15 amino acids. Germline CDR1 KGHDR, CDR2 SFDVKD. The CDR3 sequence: CATSDSSGAGETQYF. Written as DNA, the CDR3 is TGTGCCACCAGTGACTCTAGCGGGGCCGGGGAGACCCAGTACTTC.

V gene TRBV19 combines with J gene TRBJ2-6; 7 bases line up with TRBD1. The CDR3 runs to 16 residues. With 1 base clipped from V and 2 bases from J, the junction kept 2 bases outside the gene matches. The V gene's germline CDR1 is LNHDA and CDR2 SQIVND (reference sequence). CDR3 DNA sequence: TGTGCCAGTAGTATAGTCACAGGGGCTGGGGCCAACGTCCTGACTTTC. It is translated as CASSIVTGAGANVLTF. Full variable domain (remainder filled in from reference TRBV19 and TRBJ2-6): DGGITQSPKYLFRKEGQNVTLSCEQNLNHDAMYWYRQDPGQGLRLIYYSQIVNDFQKGDIAEGYSVSREKKESFPLTVTSAQKNPTAFYLCASSIVTGAGANVLTFGAGSRLTVL.

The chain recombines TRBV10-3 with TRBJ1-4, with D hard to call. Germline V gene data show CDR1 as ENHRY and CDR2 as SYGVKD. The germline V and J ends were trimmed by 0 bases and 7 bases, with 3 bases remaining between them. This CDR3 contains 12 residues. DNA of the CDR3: TGTGCCATCAGTGAGTCGGTTGAAAAACTGTTTTTT. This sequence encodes CAISESVEKLFF.

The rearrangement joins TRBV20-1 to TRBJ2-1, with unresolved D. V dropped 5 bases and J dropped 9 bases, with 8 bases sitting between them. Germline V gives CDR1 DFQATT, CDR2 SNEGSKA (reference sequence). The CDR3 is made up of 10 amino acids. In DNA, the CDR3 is TGCAGTGCTGTCGGCAGTGAGCAGTTCTTC. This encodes CSAVGSEQFF.

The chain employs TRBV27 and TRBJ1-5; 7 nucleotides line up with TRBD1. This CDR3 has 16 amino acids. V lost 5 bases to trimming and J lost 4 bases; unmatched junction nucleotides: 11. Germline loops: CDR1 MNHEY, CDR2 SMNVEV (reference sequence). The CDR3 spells CASSRSRQGGNQPQHF. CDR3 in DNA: TGTGCCAGCAGTCGTTCTCGACAGGGCGGGAATCAGCCCCAGCATTTT.

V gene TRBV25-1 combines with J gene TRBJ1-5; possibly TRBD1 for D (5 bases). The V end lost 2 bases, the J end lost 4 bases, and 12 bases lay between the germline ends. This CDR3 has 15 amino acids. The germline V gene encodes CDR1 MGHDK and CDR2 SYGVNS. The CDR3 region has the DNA TGTGCCAGCAGTGAAAGTAGGCAGGGAAATCAGCCCCAGCATTTT. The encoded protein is CASSESRQGNQPQHF.

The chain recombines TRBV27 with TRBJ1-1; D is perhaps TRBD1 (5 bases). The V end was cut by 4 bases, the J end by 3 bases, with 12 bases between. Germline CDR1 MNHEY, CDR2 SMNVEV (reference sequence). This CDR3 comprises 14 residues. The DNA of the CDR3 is TGTGCCAGCAGTTCGGCGGGGCGATACACTGAAGCTTTCTTT. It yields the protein CASSSAGRYTEAFF.